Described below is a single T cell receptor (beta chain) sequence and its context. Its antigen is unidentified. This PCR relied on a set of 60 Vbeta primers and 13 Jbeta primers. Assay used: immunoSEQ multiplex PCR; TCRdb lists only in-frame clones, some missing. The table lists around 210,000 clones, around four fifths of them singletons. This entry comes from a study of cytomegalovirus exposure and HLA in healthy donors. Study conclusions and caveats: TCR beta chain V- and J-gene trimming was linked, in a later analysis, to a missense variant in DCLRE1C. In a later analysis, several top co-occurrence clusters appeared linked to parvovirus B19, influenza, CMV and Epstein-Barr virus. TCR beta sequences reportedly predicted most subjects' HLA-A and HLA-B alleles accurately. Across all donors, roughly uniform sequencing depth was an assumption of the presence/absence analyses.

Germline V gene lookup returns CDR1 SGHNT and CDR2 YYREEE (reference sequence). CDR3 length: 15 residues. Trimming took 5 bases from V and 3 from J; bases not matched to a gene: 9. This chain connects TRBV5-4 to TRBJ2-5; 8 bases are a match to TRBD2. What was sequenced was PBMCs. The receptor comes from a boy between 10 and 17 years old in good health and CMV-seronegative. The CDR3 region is CASSSATSVEETQYF. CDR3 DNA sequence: TGTGCCAGCAGTTCTGCGACTAGCGTCGAAGAGACCCAGTACTTC.